The rows below give T cell receptor beta chains drawn from one sample of a study of T-cell reconstitution after alpha-beta-depleted transplantation in children. Via MiXCR, TCRdb re-called the PCR reads, giving one row per CDR3 protein. The sample has 600,000 to 700,000 distinct CDR3 sequences, 16% seen once; the top ten hold 1.1%. The input for sequencing was PBMCs from the stem cell graft donor, taken from the stem cell graft. Receptor source: a human donor who donated a stem cell graft to a child with acute myeloid leukemia. The conserved cysteine and the conserved F or W are not part of the CDR3 here.

TRBV12-3/TRBV12-4	9	TRBJ2-3	ASLGSNTQY
TRBV11-2	15	TRBJ1-2	ASSPLGWVTGLRGYT
TRBV7-6	12	TRBJ1-6	ASSPGFQDSPLH
TRBV10-2	10	TRBJ2-1	ASKGPRGGQF
TRBV18	12	TRBJ1-6	ASSNGTGNSPLH
TRBV7-8	14	TRBJ2-7	ASSPYKGTGDHEQY
TRBV7-3	11	TRBJ2-1	ASSAPPSNEQF
TRBV7-9	10	TRBJ2-1	ASSPDDRVRF
TRBV6-6	10	TRBJ1-5	ASSYSAQPQH
TRBV6-1	13	TRBJ2-1	ASSEHQSSYNEQF
TRBV20-1	13	TRBJ2-7	SARDLSGKFYEQY
TRBV29-1	13	TRBJ1-2	SVDRRIVGDYGYT
TRBV12-3/TRBV12-4	12	TRBJ2-7	ASSPTGPNYEQY
TRBV7-2	12	TRBJ1-2	ASSLLNEGGGYT
TRBV12-3/TRBV12-4	11	TRBJ1-2	ASSLDRVAGYT
TRBV21-1	13	TRBJ2-1	ATSTRGPSYNEQF
TRBV5-6	13	TRBJ2-3	ASNGIGGFTDTQY
TRBV7-2	12	TRBJ1-5	ASSLSRVDQPQH
TRBV12-3/TRBV12-4	14	TRBJ1-5	ASSLGYLDGNQPQH
TRBV7-9	10	TRBJ2-7	ASRGVTYEQY
TRBV29-1	12	TRBJ2-2	SVRRLENTGELF
TRBV20-1	11	TRBJ1-2	SAIDGMKYGYT
TRBV5-1	11	TRBJ2-5	ASRLQRQETQY
TRBV7-8	12	TRBJ2-2	ASSLTGSAGELF
TRBV12-3/TRBV12-4	10	TRBJ2-5	ASKGSGETQY
TRBV12-3/TRBV12-4	10	TRBJ1-5	ASSLSLGPQH
TRBV9	13	TRBJ2-3	ASSATGTFTDTQY
TRBV25-1	11	TRBJ2-5	ASGTSEGETQY
TRBV7-2	12	TRBJ1-2	ASSLQTGIYGYT
TRBV6-2/TRBV6-3	12	TRBJ2-1	ASSSGRGRNEQF
TRBV20-1	13	TRBJ2-5	SATWDWGEEETQY
TRBV12-3/TRBV12-4	11	TRBJ1-5	ASSTGLNQPQH
TRBV12-3/TRBV12-4	15	TRBJ1-6	ASRRRPGQPGNSPLH
TRBV25-1	14	TRBJ2-5	ASSGLLGLTQETQY
TRBV10-1	11	TRBJ2-3	ASNRVSTDTQY
TRBV20-1	12	TRBJ1-1	SARDQGRWTEAF
TRBV7-2	14	TRBJ2-1	ASSLAQGVSYNEQF
TRBV6-5	15	TRBJ1-6	ASSYSKGRGRGSPLH
TRBV20-1	12	TRBJ1-2	SARDLGRDYGYT
TRBV10-2	11	TRBJ1-1	ASRETEGGEAF
TRBV6-2/TRBV6-3	12	TRBJ2-1	ASSYQAGALVGF
TRBV20-1	13	TRBJ2-2	SARRDRGLTGELF
TRBV6-6	11	TRBJ1-2	ASSLGQGFGYT
TRBV29-1	11	TRBJ2-2	SSAGGWGGELF
TRBV12-3/TRBV12-4	13	TRBJ2-1	ASRPRLAGYNEQF
TRBV4-2	12	TRBJ1-1	ASSQEEGTPEAF
TRBV7-8	13	TRBJ2-2	ASSLVDRMGGELF
TRBV5-1	12	TRBJ2-5	ASTSSGGEETQY
TRBV12-3/TRBV12-4	11	TRBJ1-1	ASRGDGNTEAF
TRBV24-1	10	TRBJ2-1	ATRGQGDEQF
TRBV30	12	TRBJ2-1	AWSVWASRNEQF
TRBV13	13	TRBJ2-5	ASSLVRDIAETQY